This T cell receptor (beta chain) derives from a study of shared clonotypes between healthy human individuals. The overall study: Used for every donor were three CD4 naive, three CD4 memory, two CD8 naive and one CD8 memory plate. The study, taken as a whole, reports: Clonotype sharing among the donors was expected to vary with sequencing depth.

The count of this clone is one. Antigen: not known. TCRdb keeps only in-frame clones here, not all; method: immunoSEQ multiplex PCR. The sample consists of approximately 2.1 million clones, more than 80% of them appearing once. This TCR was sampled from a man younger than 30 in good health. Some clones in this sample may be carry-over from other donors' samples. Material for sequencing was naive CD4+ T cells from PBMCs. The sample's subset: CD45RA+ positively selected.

The CDR3 sequence: CASSEGGPGGRYEQYF. In DNA, the CDR3 is TGTGCCAGCAGTGAAGGAGGGCCAGGGGGCCGGTACGAGCAGTACTTC. The chain employs TRBV6-1 and TRBJ2-7; 8 bases map to TRBD1. In germline, CDR1 is MNHNS, CDR2 SASEGT. The J segment lost 4 bases and the V segment lost 1 base, leaving 9 bases of the junction unmatched. This CDR3 region has 16 residues.